Sequencing of this T cell receptor (beta chain) was carried out in a study of human T cells and chemical hapten exposure. Findings of the study overall: With DPC sensitization, TCRs exceeding 1 in 1000 frequency showed no change. Relative to controls, expanded TCRs formed significantly more large CDR3 similarity clusters.

Sample time point: patch test 2, 6 weeks after DPC sensitization. Treatment meaning: therapeutic diphenylcyclopropenone sensitization with weekly scalp DPC. Germline V gene sequence: CDR1 KGHDR, CDR2 SFDVKD. The length of the CDR3 is 14 residues. V was trimmed by 7 bases and J by 5 bases, leaving 13 bases between them. This clonotype has more than one count but fewer than ten. Its antigen is still unknown. TCRdb reprocessed the RACE reads with MiXCR, giving one entry per CDR3 protein. The table lists more than 85,000 distinct CDR3 sequences, 8% to 13% of them singletons. This clonotype originated in a man in his forties with alopecia areata. Some clones in this sample may be carry-over from other donors' samples. The rearrangement uses TRBV24-1 and TRBJ2-2; D is possibly TRBD1 (5 bases). The specimen was whole blood, collected in connection with sensitization to the hapten diphenylcyclopropenone (DPC). The CDR3 is CATRGATGTGELFF. Written as DNA, the CDR3 is TGTGCCACCAGAGGGGCGACTGGGACCGGGGAGCTGTTTTTT.